One and the same sample provided the 20 T cell receptor beta chains below, sequenced in a study of OX40 agonist ivuxolimab in advanced cancers. The protocol was immunoSEQ multiplex PCR, while the TCRdb copy is restricted to in-frame clones and leaves out a portion. Of around 90,000 clones in the sample, around 90% were seen once. The starting material was CD4+ or CD8+ T cells sorted from blood, obtained in a trial of the OX40 agonist ivuxolimab. These receptors were collected from an adult with an advanced solid tumor such as melanoma, head and neck, liver or kidney cancer.

The chain uses TRBV11-2 and TRBJ2-5; no reliable D call. The tail of the sequence fits TRBJ2-7 better, so the J call may be wrong. Germline V gives CDR1 SGHAT, CDR2 FQNNGV. CDR3 length equals 12 residues. The CDR3 loop is CASSLGGNEQYF. The CDR3 DNA is TGTGCCAGCAGCTTAGGTGGGAACGAGCAGTACTTC.

This chain joins TRBV7-9 and TRBJ2-7, with D unclear. Germline V lookup: CDR1 SEHNR, CDR2 FQNEAQ (reference sequence). V was clipped by 6 bases and J by 2 bases, with 14 bases between them. This CDR3 comprises 14 residues. CDR3 protein: CASSPLELTYEQYF. DNA of the CDR3: TGTGCCAGCAGTCCTCTCGAACTGACCTACGAGCAGTACTTC.

The chain uses TRBV9 and TRBJ1-2; D not resolved. Germline values: CDR1 SGDLS, CDR2 YYNGEE. V was shortened by 3 bases and J by 6 bases, with 15 bases between the two germline ends. The CDR3 is made up of 14 amino acids. The CDR3, as DNA: TGTGCCAGCAGCGAGAGGGTTACAGTTGATGGCTACACCTTC. Its translation: CASSERVTVDGYTF.

The genes are TRBV28 and TRBJ1-2; a possible D gene is TRBD1 (5 bases). Germline V gene lookup returns CDR1 MDHEN and CDR2 SYDVKM. Trimming left V 5 bases short and J 8 bases short, with 21 bases between. This CDR3 has 15 amino acids. This CDR3 reads CASSPTLQGWQGYTF. CDR3 bases: TGTGCCAGCAGTCCCACCCTGCAGGGATGGCAAGGCTACACCTTC.

The V gene is TRBV19, the J gene TRBJ1-3; no definite D call. The CDR3 is 13 residues long. Trimming left V 7 bases short and J 0 bases short, with 7 bases between. Germline CDR1 reads LNHDA; CDR2 reads SQIVND (reference sequence). The DNA of the CDR3 is TGTGCCAGTATCCCCAACTCTGGAAACACCATATATTTT. Translated, it gives CASIPNSGNTIYF.

The genes are TRBV28 and TRBJ2-1, with 7 nucleotides matching TRBD2. The CDR3 loop spans 14 amino acids. V shed 3 bases and J 4 bases; nucleotides not matched to a gene: 3. The germline CDR1 and CDR2 sequences are MDHEN and SYDVKM. For the CDR3, the DNA is TGTGCCAGCAGTTTCGGCGGGAGTTACAATGAGCAGTTCTTC. Amino acid sequence: CASSFGGSYNEQFF.

The V gene is TRBV5-5, the J gene TRBJ1-4; D remains unclear. The V end was cut by 0 bases, the J end by 7 bases, with 1 base between. CDR3 size: 11 residues. Per germline, CDR1 SGHKS and CDR2 YYEKEE (reference sequence). Written as DNA, the CDR3 is TGTGCCAGCAGCTTGGCTGAAAAACTGTTTTTT. Translation: CASSLAEKLFF.

V gene TRBV2 combines with J gene TRBJ1-5, with 7 bases aligning to TRBD1. After removal of 8 bases from V and 7 bases from J, the junction contained 11 bases not matched to a gene. Germline-derived CDR1 and CDR2 are SNHLY and FYNNEI. The CDR3 length is 14 residues. CDR3 nucleotide sequence: TGTGCCAGCGTAGGACAGGCCGACGGGCAGCCCCAGCATTTT. As protein: CASVGQADGQPQHF.

The V call is TRBV6-5, the J call TRBJ2-2, with 10 bases identical to TRBD1. CDR3 size: 13 residues. V lost 10 bases, J lost 3 bases, and 2 bases stayed unmatched. Germline CDR1 reads MNHEY; CDR2 reads SVGAGI. This CDR3 is CATGTGDTGELFF. CDR3 sequence (DNA): TGTGCCACCGGGACAGGGGACACCGGGGAGCTGTTTTTT.

V usage is TRBV25-1 and J usage is TRBJ2-2, with 8 bases aligning to TRBD2. Per germline, CDR1 MGHDK and CDR2 SYGVNS. The CDR3 is 14 amino acids. J lost 3 bases, V lost 3 bases, and 0 bases had no gene match. Here the CDR3 reads CASSDGRDTGELFF. The CDR3 DNA reads as TGTGCCAGCAGTGACGGGAGGGACACCGGGGAGCTGTTTTTT.

The chain's CDR3 is CASSLPGRQDYGYTF. The DNA of the CDR3 is TGTGCCAGCAGCCTCCCGGGGCGGCAAGACTATGGCTACACCTTC. This chain links TRBV14 with TRBJ1-2; weak D call: TRBD1 (5 bases). V lost 4 bases and J 3 bases, leaving 15 bases between the germline ends. Germline V gives CDR1 SGHDN, CDR2 FVKESK. CDR3 length: 15 residues.

CDR3 coding DNA: TGTGCCAGCATGCTTACAGGCGACTATGGCTACACCTTC. It specifies CASMLTGDYGYTF. V is TRBV13 and J is TRBJ1-2; TRBD1 might be the D (5 bases). The CDR3 contains 13 residues. Trimming shortened V by 7 bases and J by 3 bases, and 12 bases separated the two germline ends. Germline CDR1 reads PRHDT; CDR2 reads FYEKMQ (reference sequence).

V and J are TRBV28 and TRBJ1-4; D gene unclear. Trimming cost V 6 bases and J 5 bases, with 10 bases left between them. The CDR3 has 13 amino acids. CDR1 and CDR2 from the germline V gene are MDHEN and SYDVKM. The CDR3 here is CASRPHRNEKLFF. The CDR3 bases are TGTGCCAGCAGGCCCCACCGAAATGAAAAACTGTTTTTT. The whole variable domain, remainder taken from reference TRBV28 and TRBJ1-4, is DVKVTQSSRYLVKRTGEKVFLECVQDMDHENMFWYRQDPGLGLRLIYFSYDVKMKEKGDIPEGYSVSREKKERFSLILESASTNQTSMYLCASRPHRNEKLFFGSGTQLSVL.

This chain joins TRBV30 and TRBJ1-1; weak D call: TRBD1 (6 bases). The germline CDR1 and CDR2 sequences are GTSNPN and SVGIG (reference sequence). The CDR3 is 13 amino acids. V was clipped by 0 bases and J by 4 bases, with 9 bases between them. CDR3 sequence (DNA): TGTGCCTGGAGTGTTGGAGGGGGCACTGAAGCTTTCTTT. This gives the protein CAWSVGGGTEAFF.

The chain combines TRBV7-3 with TRBJ2-2, with D possibly being TRBD1 (6 bases). This CDR3 has 13 amino acids. Germline V CDR1 and CDR2: SGHTA, FQGTGA. Trimming took 8 bases from V and 5 from J, leaving 12 bases between them. The CDR3 sequence is CASVPGETGELFF. The CDR3 coding sequence is TGTGCCAGCGTCCCAGGGGAAACCGGGGAGCTGTTTTTT. Combining the CDR3 with reference TRBV7-3 and TRBJ2-2 gives the whole variable domain GAGVSQTPSNKVTEKGKYVELRCDPISGHTALYWYRQSLGQGPEFLIYFQGTGAADDSGLPNDRFFAVRPEGSVSTLKIQRTERGDSAVYLCASVPGETGELFFGEGSRLTVL.

This chain connects TRBV19 to TRBJ1-4, with D unclear. This CDR3 region has 16 residues. Germline CDR1 and CDR2: LNHDA and SQIVND (reference sequence). Trimming took off 2 bases at V and 6 bases at J, with 16 bases between the two ends. CDR3 sequence: CASSIRPRAGDEKLFF. For the CDR3, the DNA is TGTGCCAGTAGTATAAGGCCGAGGGCAGGAGATGAAAAACTGTTTTTT.

This chain uses TRBV27 with TRBJ1-2; D not certain. CDR1 is MNHEY and CDR2 is SMNVEV in the germline V gene (reference sequence). With 6 bases removed from V and 3 bases from J, the gap between germline ends came to 14 bases. CDR3 length: 14 residues. The CDR3 reads CASRSSEDYYGYTF. CDR3 bases: TGTGCCAGCAGATCGTCCGAGGACTACTATGGCTACACCTTC.

This chain links TRBV5-1 with TRBJ2-1; D unclear. CDR3 length: 13 amino acids. The V gene lost 7 bases and the J gene lost 2 bases, with 10 bases spanning the gap. Germline CDR1 is SGHRS and CDR2 is YFSETQ. The CDR3 here is CASRQLAYNEQFF. CDR3 in DNA: TGCGCCAGCCGGCAGTTGGCCTACAATGAGCAGTTCTTC.

The V gene is TRBV11-2, the J gene TRBJ1-1; tentatively, D is TRBD1 (6 bases). Between the trimmed V and J ends, which lost 5 bases and 1 base, there was a span of 8 bases. From germline, CDR1 is SGHAT and CDR2 FQNNGV. The CDR3 is 13 amino acids. The CDR3 here is CASSTGQNTEAFF. CDR3 bases: TGTGCCAGCAGCACGGGACAGAACACTGAAGCTTTCTTT.

The chain combines TRBV27 with TRBJ2-2, with D hard to call. V was shortened by 4 bases and J by 6 bases, with 6 bases between the two germline ends. The CDR3 contains 12 residues. Germline values: CDR1 MNHEY, CDR2 SMNVEV (reference sequence). This chain's CDR3 is CASSSASGELFF. CDR3 sequence (DNA): TGTGCCAGCAGTTCGGCGTCCGGGGAGCTGTTTTTT.